These 21 T cell receptor beta chains were sequenced from one sample in a study of cytomegalovirus exposure and HLA in healthy donors. With 60 Vbeta and 13 Jbeta primers, the PCR was carried out. The data were produced by immunoSEQ multiplex PCR, yet TCRdb's version contains in-frame clones alone and is incomplete. The ten most abundant clones cover roughly 2% of a sample with around 150,000 clones. Specimen: PBMCs. These receptors were collected from a man aged 30-40 years in good health and CMV-seronegative.

The V gene is TRBV7-2, the J gene TRBJ1-1; D not certain. Trimming took off 1 base at V and 3 bases at J, with 15 bases between the two ends. The CDR3 sequence is 16 residues long. Germline V CDR1 and CDR2: SGHTA, FQGNSA. This CDR3 reads CASSLVRSRWDTEAFF. CDR3 DNA: TGTGCCAGCAGCTTAGTACGGTCTAGGTGGGACACTGAAGCTTTCTTT.

This chain joins TRBV2 and TRBJ1-1; D is unresolved. V shed 2 bases and J shed 5 bases, with 15 bases lying between them. The CDR3 sequence is 15 residues long. Germline loops: CDR1 SNHLY, CDR2 FYNNEI. The CDR3 sequence is CASSEKGRGQTEAFF. In DNA, the CDR3 is TGTGCCAGCAGTGAAAAGGGTCGGGGTCAGACTGAAGCTTTCTTT.

The rearrangement uses TRBV11-3 and TRBJ1-2; no definite D call. Germline CDR1 and CDR2: SGHNT and YENEEA. CDR3 length: 12 residues. The V and J ends lost 3 bases and 3 bases respectively, with 5 bases between them. CDR3 sequence: CASSFRDYGYTF. The CDR3 DNA follows: TGTGCCAGCAGCTTCCGGGACTATGGCTACACCTTC. Full variable domain (rest looked up from reference TRBV11-3 and TRBJ1-2): EAGVVQSPRYKIIEKKQPVAFWCNPISGHNTLYWYLQNLGQGPELLIRYENEEAVDDSQLPKDRFSAERLKGVDSTLKIQPAELGDSAVYLCASSFRDYGYTFGSGTRLTVV.

The chain uses TRBV2 and TRBJ1-1; D is possibly TRBD1 (5 bases). V lost 4 bases and J 9 bases, leaving 12 bases between the germline ends. Germline CDR1 SNHLY, CDR2 FYNNEI. This CDR3 spans 12 amino acids. In DNA, the CDR3 is TGTGCCAGCAGTGGGGGCGCAGCCAAAGCTTTCTTT. Residues: CASSGGAAKAFF.

The gene calls are TRBV28 and TRBJ1-2; 10 nucleotides agree with TRBD1. Germline CDR1 and CDR2: MDHEN and SYDVKM. There are 15 residues in the CDR3. V lost 0 bases, J lost 8 bases, and 6 bases stayed unmatched. CDR3 in amino acids: CASSLWRQGASGYTF. CDR3 coding DNA: TGTGCCAGCAGTTTATGGCGACAGGGGGCGTCCGGCTACACCTTC.

The V gene is TRBV29-1, the J gene TRBJ1-1, with TRBD1 matching 8 bases. The trim removed 6 bases at V and 1 base at J, leaving 1 base unmatched. Germline V gene data show CDR1 as SQVTM and CDR2 as ANQGSEA. The CDR3 has 12 residues. The CDR3, as DNA: TGCAGCGTGGGGACAGGGAACACTGAAGCTTTCTTT. This encodes CSVGTGNTEAFF.

The V call is TRBV19, the J call TRBJ2-1, with D maybe TRBD1 (6 bases). The V end was cut by 7 bases, the J end by 8 bases, with 15 bases between. CDR1 is LNHDA and CDR2 is SQIVND in the germline V gene (reference sequence). The CDR3 is 13 residues long. The CDR3, as DNA: TGTGCCAGTAAACACAGGGCGGTCGATGAGCAGTTCTTC. Translated: CASKHRAVDEQFF.

This sequence joins TRBV5-1 and TRBJ2-1; D is ambiguous. CDR3 size: 15 residues. The V and J ends lost 0 bases and 5 bases respectively, with 12 bases between them. Germline V gene sequence: CDR1 SGHRS, CDR2 YFSETQ. The CDR3 here is CASSLAVAGDNEQFF. CDR3 bases: TGCGCCAGCAGCTTGGCCGTGGCAGGCGACAATGAGCAGTTCTTC.

The chain employs TRBV6-6 and TRBJ2-5; 7 bases fit TRBD1. The J call may be in error: the DNA end matches TRBJ2-7 better. CDR1 and CDR2 (germline): MNHNY, SVGAGI (reference sequence). The CDR3 has 13 amino acids. CDR3 DNA: TGTGCCAGCGGTAGGGCAGGGGGCTACGAGCAGTACTTC. Protein product: CASGRAGGYEQYF.

The chain recombines TRBV7-9 with TRBJ2-3, with 8 bases matching TRBD1. With V trimmed by 6 bases and J by 2 bases, 4 bases remained unmatched. CDR1 and CDR2 from the germline V gene are SEHNR and FQNEAQ (reference sequence). The CDR3 is 14 amino acids. The DNA for the CDR3 is TGTGCCAGCAGGTTGACAGGGGACACAGATACGCAGTATTTT. This codes for CASRLTGDTDTQYF.

J is TRBJ2-7 and V is TRBV5-4; TRBD1 matches at 7 bases. After removal of 5 bases from V and 1 base from J, the junction contained 12 bases not matched to a gene. CDR3 length: 16 residues. CDR1 is SGHNT and CDR2 is YYREEE in the germline V gene (reference sequence). The CDR3 coding sequence is TGTGCCAGCAGTTGGGGCCGACAGGGAGCGTCCTACGAGCAGTACTTC. Its protein is CASSWGRQGASYEQYF. The variable domain in full, with the rest retrieved from reference TRBV5-4 and TRBJ2-7, is ETGVTQSPTHLIKTRGQQVTLRCSSQSGHNTVSWYQQALGQGPQFIFQYYREEENGRGNFPPRFSGLQFPNYSSELNVNALELDDSALYLCASSWGRQGASYEQYFGPGTRLTVT.

The chain recombines TRBV28 with TRBJ1-2; 8 bases line up with TRBD1. After removal of 4 bases from V and 2 bases from J, the junction contained 6 bases not matched to a gene. The CDR3 has 15 amino acids. CDR1 MDHEN and CDR2 SYDVKM come from the germline V gene. The CDR3 DNA is TGTGCCAGCAGTTCCCCCCGGACAGGGAACTATGGCTACACCTTC. This sequence encodes CASSSPRTGNYGYTF.

This chain joins TRBV7-7 and TRBJ2-7; 9 bases align to TRBD2. Trimming at V came to 1 base and at J to 3 bases, leaving 4 bases not matched to a gene. The CDR3 extends over 15 amino acids. The germline V gene encodes CDR1 SSHAT and CDR2 FNYEAQ (reference sequence). CDR3 sequence: CASSLGASGIYEQYF. Written as DNA, the CDR3 is TGTGCCAGCAGCTTAGGGGCTAGCGGGATCTACGAGCAGTACTTC. The full variable domain, in which reference TRBV7-7 and TRBJ2-7 provide the parts outside the CDR3, is GAGVSQSPRYKVTKRGQDVTLRCDPISSHATLYWYQQALGQGPEFLTYFNYEAQPDKSGLPSDRFSAERPEGSISTLTIQRTEQRDSAMYRCASSLGASGIYEQYFGPGTRLTVT.

V usage is TRBV6-1 and J usage is TRBJ1-1; TRBD1 might be the D (6 bases). The V and J ends lost 6 bases and 1 base respectively, with 9 bases between them. The V gene's germline CDR1 is MNHNS and CDR2 SASEGT. The CDR3 length is 13 residues. CDR3 loop: CASSRTENTEAFF. CDR3 in DNA: TGTGCCAGCAGCCGGACAGAGAACACTGAAGCTTTCTTT.

The DNA of the CDR3 is TGTGCCAGCTCACCGCCGGGACTAGGTCCGGGGGAGCAGTTCTTC. It encodes CASSPPGLGPGEQFF. The chain links TRBV18 to TRBJ2-1, with 8 bases identical to TRBD2. This CDR3 contains 15 residues. The V segment lost 3 bases and the J segment 10 bases; nucleotides outside the gene matches: 11. Germline V gene data show CDR1 as KGHSH and CDR2 as LQKENI.

This rearrangement joins TRBV19 to TRBJ2-7; the D gene is possibly TRBD2 (6 bases). V was clipped by 9 bases and J by 0 bases, with 15 bases between them. This CDR3 has 14 residues. CDR1 and CDR2 (germline): LNHDA, SQIVND (reference sequence). The CDR3 region has the DNA TGTGCCAGCACGCTAGCGATTAGCTCCTACGAGCAGTACTTC. This gives the protein CASTLAISSYEQYF.

The chain recombines TRBV6-5 with TRBJ1-4; the D gene is possibly TRBD1 (5 bases). This CDR3 is 14 amino acids long. The V gene lost 6 bases and the J gene lost 3 bases, with 11 bases spanning the gap. Germline values: CDR1 MNHEY, CDR2 SVGAGI. CDR3 nucleotide sequence: TGTGCCAGCAGCCCTCGACAGCCTAATGAAAAACTGTTTTTT. This translates into CASSPRQPNEKLFF.

The CDR3 reads CASSQPDRGEQFF. CDR3 sequence (DNA): TGTGCCAGCAGCCAACCCGACAGGGGAGAGCAGTTCTTC. The chain couples TRBV7-7 to TRBJ2-1; TRBD1 agrees at 8 bases. Germline lookup yields CDR1 SSHAT and CDR2 FNYEAQ (reference sequence). The CDR3 has 13 amino acids. Losses at the gene ends were 5 bases for V and 10 bases for J; bases not matched to a gene: 7.

The chain has TRBV5-1 and TRBJ2-3; TRBD2 matches at 12 bases. The CDR3 is made up of 15 amino acids. Per germline, CDR1 SGHRS and CDR2 YFSETQ. V was clipped by 6 bases and J by 5 bases; unmatched bases: 7. CDR3 in DNA: TGCGCCAGCACCCGACTAGCGGGAGTTCAAGATACGCAGTATTTT. This translates into CASTRLAGVQDTQYF.

The rearrangement uses TRBV11-2 and TRBJ2-5; TRBD1 matches at 10 bases. TRBJ2-7 explains the end of the DNA better; the J call may be wrong. Germline CDR1 and CDR2: SGHAT and FQNNGV. The CDR3 runs 17 residues. CDR3 nucleotides: TGTGCCAGCAGCTTTACCTATCTTCGGACAGGGGGCTACGAGCAGTACTTC. Its translation is CASSFTYLRTGGYEQYF.

This rearrangement joins TRBV5-1 to TRBJ1-4; the D is unclear. Trimming pared 2 bases from V and 3 bases from J, leaving 11 bases between. This CDR3 region has 15 residues. CDR1 SGHRS and CDR2 YFSETQ come from the germline V gene. CDR3 bases: TGCGCCAGCAGCTTAGATGGGAGATCTAATGAAAAACTGTTTTTT. Translated, it gives CASSLDGRSNEKLFF. The full variable domain, rest sourced from reference TRBV5-1 and TRBJ1-4, is KAGVTQTPRYLIKTRGQQVTLSCSPISGHRSVSWYQQTPGQGLQFLFEYFSETQRNKGNFPGRFSGRQFSNSRSEMNVSTLELGDSALYLCASSLDGRSNEKLFFGSGTQLSVL.